Listed below are T cell receptor beta chains from one sample, sequenced in a study of shared clonotypes between healthy human individuals. Method: immunoSEQ multiplex PCR; TCRdb's copy keeps in-frame clones and lacks some. The repertoire holds more than 850,000 clones, with around three quarters as singletons. Sequences were obtained from memory CD4+ T cells from PBMCs. Source of these receptors: a man between 18 and 35 years old in good health. Some clones in this sample may be carry-over from other donors' samples. The CDR3 runs from the conserved cysteine through the conserved F or W. D genes are given only for firm matches. A row's size may be missing; if present it is once, few, many or a size class.

.	TRBJ2-3	TRBD2	TRBV28	CASSLAGGRTPDTQYF	TGTGCCAGCAGTTTAGCGGGCGGGAGGACCCCAGATACGCAGTATTTT
.	TRBJ1-5	.	TRBV30	CAWRGARSNQPQHF	TGTGCCTGGAGGGGGGCGAGAAGTAATCAGCCCCAGCATTTT
.	TRBJ2-1	TRBD2	TRBV5-1	CASSLDPAGVVNEQFF	TGCGCCAGCAGCTTGGATCCAGCGGGAGTAGTAAATGAGCAGTTCTTC
.	TRBJ1-1	TRBD1	TRBV19	CASSAQGAQAFF	TGTGCCAGTAGTGCGCAGGGGGCGCAAGCTTTCTTT
.	TRBJ2-7	.	TRBV7-2	CASSFGGAVYEQYF	TGTGCCAGCAGCTTCGGGGGCGCGGTCTACGAGCAGTACTTC
.	TRBJ2-2	.	TRBV5-8	CTSSLVGRNTGELFF	TGTACCAGCAGCTTGGTCGGCAGGAACACCGGGGAGCTGTTTTTT
.	TRBJ2-7	TRBD1	TRBV6-5	CASSFSGTDSYEQYF	TGTGCCAGCAGTTTCTCGGGGACAGACTCCTACGAGCAGTACTTC
.	TRBJ2-7	TRBD2	TRBV2	CASTFLAGDSYEQYF	TGTGCCAGCACGTTTTTAGCGGGAGACTCCTACGAGCAGTACTTC
.	TRBJ2-7	TRBD1	TRBV7-8	CASSAAGTGLNEQYF	TGTGCCAGCAGCGCTGCCGGGACAGGGCTAAACGAGCAGTACTTC
.	TRBJ2-2	.	TRBV19	CASSRNRGGVGELFF	TGTGCCAGTAGTAGAAACAGGGGGGGAGTCGGGGAGCTGTTTTTT
.	TRBJ1-2	TRBD1	TRBV4-1	CASSQDGTRGIDYGYTF	TGCGCCAGCAGCCAAGATGGGACCAGGGGGATAGACTATGGCTACACCTTC
.	TRBJ2-1	TRBD2	TRBV19	CASSSWAGGSNEQFF	TGTGCCAGTAGTAGTTGGGCGGGAGGTTCGAATGAGCAGTTCTTC
.	TRBJ2-1	TRBD1	TRBV5-4	CASSSAGGDEQFF	TGTGCCAGCAGCTCGGCAGGGGGCGATGAGCAGTTCTTC
.	TRBJ2-7	TRBD2	TRBV4-3	CASSPRLAGFSYEQYF	TGCGCCAGCAGCCCACGACTAGCGGGGTTTTCCTACGAGCAGTACTTC
.	TRBJ2-7	.	TRBV7-8	CASSLGLKGSYEQYF	TGTGCCAGCAGCTTAGGACTAAAGGGTTCCTACGAGCAGTACTTC
.	TRBJ2-1	TRBD2	TRBV5-1	CASSLELTSGGRQFF	TGCGCCAGCAGCTTGGAGTTGACTAGCGGGGGGAGGCAGTTCTTC
few	TRBJ1-5	.	TRBV4-2	CASSQGSGSNQPQHF	TGTGCCAGCAGCCAAGGCAGCGGTAGCAATCAGCCCCAGCATTTT
few	TRBJ2-3	.	TRBV7-9	CASSFTLGDTQYF	TGTGCCAGCAGCTTCACACTAGGGGATACGCAGTATTTT
few	TRBJ2-7	.	TRBV4-1	CASSQVIGTPISYEQYF	TGCGCCAGCAGCCAAGTAATTGGGACACCCATCTCCTACGAGCAGTACTTC
few	TRBJ1-5	TRBD1	TRBV5-8	CASSLGGTGLQPQHF	TGTGCCAGCAGCCTCGGGGGGACAGGCCTTCAGCCCCAGCATTTT